This note documents a single T cell receptor (beta chain) sequence. The antigen remains unidentified. TCRdb reanalysed the 5' RACE reads using MiXCR and keeps one entry per CDR3 protein. The table has a few hundred thousand distinct CDR3 sequences, about 4% seen once; the top ten hold 20% to 25%. The data derive from a study of T cells after yellow fever vaccination. Findings of the study overall: There was a small share of clonotypes that showed up in both the CD4 and CD8 compartments.

Germline assignment: CDR1 MNHEY and CDR2 SVGEGT. This CDR3 has 15 amino acids. With 3 bases clipped from V and 5 bases from J, the junction kept 5 bases outside the gene matches. V usage is TRBV6-2 or TRBV6-3 and J usage is TRBJ2-5; 11 positions agree with TRBD2. The TCR was taken from a man younger than 35 who received the YFV17D yellow fever vaccine. The input for sequencing was PBMCs, taken 5 days after the yellow fever booster vaccination. The DNA for the CDR3 is TGTGCCAGCAGTTATCTAGCGGGGGGCCTGGAGACCCAGTACTTC. This translates into CASSYLAGGLETQYF.